This TCR beta chain came from a study of shared clonotypes between healthy human individuals. Study results and caveats: Few donors limited the genetic and exposure-history diversity represented.

CDR1 and CDR2 (germline): LNHNV, YYDKDF (reference sequence). V lost 1 base and J 6 bases, leaving 13 bases between the germline ends. This CDR3 has 14 residues. Note on this clone: Its antigen is unidentified.

In the original analysis: Filtering was not the same, since immunoSEQ gave junction-only sequences without quality scores. Produced via immunoSEQ multiplex PCR; TCRdb's table is partial and in-frame only. V, J and clone size were drawn from that table, and D and trimming were deduced from the DNA. Among around 2.1 million clones listed, 85% to 95% were seen once. CD45RO-negative, CCR7-positively selected cells formed the naive CD8 fraction, excluding terminally differentiated effector memory CD45RA+ cells. The clonotype was recovered from a man aged 18 to 29 in good health. Some clones in this sample may be carry-over from other donors' samples. The chain recombines TRBV15 with TRBJ2-7; possibly TRBD1 for D (5 bases). Sequenced material: naive CD8+ T cells from PBMCs. CDR3 DNA: TGTGCCACCAGCAGAGCAATTGACAGTGGCGAGCAGTACTTC. Residues: CATSRAIDSGEQYF.